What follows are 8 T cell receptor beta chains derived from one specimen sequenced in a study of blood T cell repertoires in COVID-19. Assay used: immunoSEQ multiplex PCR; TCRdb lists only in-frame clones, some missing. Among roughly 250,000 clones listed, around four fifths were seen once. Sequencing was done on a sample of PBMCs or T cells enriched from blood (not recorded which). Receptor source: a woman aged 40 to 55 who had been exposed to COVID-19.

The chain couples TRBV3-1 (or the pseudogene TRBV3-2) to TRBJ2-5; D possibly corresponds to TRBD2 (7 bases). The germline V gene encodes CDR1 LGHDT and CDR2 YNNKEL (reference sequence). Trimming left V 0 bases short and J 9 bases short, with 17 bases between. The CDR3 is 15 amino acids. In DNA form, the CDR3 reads TGTGCCAGCAGCCAAGATCGGGGGGCGTCGGGGGCCCAGTACTTC. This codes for CASSQDRGASGAQYF.

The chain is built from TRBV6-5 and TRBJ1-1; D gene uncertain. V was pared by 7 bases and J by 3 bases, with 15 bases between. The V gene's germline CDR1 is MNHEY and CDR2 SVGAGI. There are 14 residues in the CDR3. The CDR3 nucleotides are TGTGCCAGCACCCCTCAGGCCCGGTACACTGAAGCTTTCTTT. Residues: CASTPQARYTEAFF.

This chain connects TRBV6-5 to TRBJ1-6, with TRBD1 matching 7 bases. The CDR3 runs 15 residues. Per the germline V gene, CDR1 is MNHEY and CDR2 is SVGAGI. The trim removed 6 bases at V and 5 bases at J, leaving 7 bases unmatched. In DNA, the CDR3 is TGTGCCAGCAGCCGTGAGACAGGGAATAATTCACCCCTCCACTTT. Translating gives CASSRETGNNSPLHF.

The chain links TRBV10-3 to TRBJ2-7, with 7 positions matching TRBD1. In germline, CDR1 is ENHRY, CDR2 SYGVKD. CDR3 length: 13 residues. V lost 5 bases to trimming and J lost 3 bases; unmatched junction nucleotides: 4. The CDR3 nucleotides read TGTGCCATCAGTTCCGGGACAGACTACGAGCAGTACTTC. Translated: CAISSGTDYEQYF.

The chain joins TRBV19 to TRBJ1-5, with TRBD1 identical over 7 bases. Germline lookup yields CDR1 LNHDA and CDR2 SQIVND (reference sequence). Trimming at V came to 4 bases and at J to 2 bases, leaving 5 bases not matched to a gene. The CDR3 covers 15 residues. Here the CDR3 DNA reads TGTGCCAGTAGTACTCAGGGGGTCGGCAATCAGCCCCAGCATTTT. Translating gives CASSTQGVGNQPQHF.

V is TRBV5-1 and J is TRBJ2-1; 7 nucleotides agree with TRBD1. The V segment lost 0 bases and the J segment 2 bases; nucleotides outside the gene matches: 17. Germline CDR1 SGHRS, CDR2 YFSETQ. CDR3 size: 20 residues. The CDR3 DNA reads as TGCGCCAGCAGCTTGGCTAGAGGGAGCCCAAGACAGGGAACCTACAATGAGCAGTTCTTC. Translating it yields CASSLARGSPRQGTYNEQFF.

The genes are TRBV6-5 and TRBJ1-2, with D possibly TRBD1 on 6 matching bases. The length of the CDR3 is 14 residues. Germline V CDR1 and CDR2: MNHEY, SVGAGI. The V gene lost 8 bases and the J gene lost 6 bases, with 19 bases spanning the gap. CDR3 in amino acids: CASRHTLGGDGYTF. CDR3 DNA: TGTGCCAGCCGACATACGCTAGGGGGAGATGGCTACACCTTC.

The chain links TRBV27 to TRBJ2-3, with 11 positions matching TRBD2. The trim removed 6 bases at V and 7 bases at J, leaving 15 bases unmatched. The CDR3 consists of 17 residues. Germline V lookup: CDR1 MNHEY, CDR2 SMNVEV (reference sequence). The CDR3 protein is CASRPRNSGGAIHTQYF. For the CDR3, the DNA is TGTGCCAGCAGACCCCGTAATAGCGGGGGGGCCATTCATACGCAGTATTTT.